One T cell receptor beta chain is described in this entry. Its antigen is unknown. This entry belongs to a study of neurological immune-mediated disorders. Study-wide findings and caveats: No CDR3 amino acid sequences were shared by expanded clones across subjects, suggesting private repertoires in all groups.

Noted time point: longitudinal time-point 3. In Maryland, USA, blood bank volunteers were the healthy controls. The cDNA came from 5'RACE with 10-nucleotide random UMIs. TCRdb reprocessed the 5' RACE reads with MiXCR, giving one entry per CDR3 protein. The sample consists of 45,000 to 65,000 distinct CDR3 sequences, roughly 8.8% of them appearing once. This CDR3 comprises 14 residues. CDR1 and CDR2 (germline): DFQATT, SNEGSKA (reference sequence). The ends were cut back, 5 bases at V and 5 bases at J, with 18 bases in the middle. The chain recombines TRBV20-1 with TRBJ1-2; D ambiguous. The sequenced sample was PBMCs. The clonotype comes from a woman aged 40 to 50 in good health. CDR3 amino acids: CSARTPEYKYGYTF. In nucleotides, the CDR3 is TGCAGTGCTCGCACCCCAGAGTACAAGTATGGCTACACCTTC.